This TCR beta chain derives from a study of cytomegalovirus exposure and HLA in healthy donors. In the PCR, 60 Vbeta and 13 Jbeta primers were used. The repertoire was sequenced with immunoSEQ multiplex PCR; TCRdb's copy has only in-frame clones and lacks some. This table has about 20,000 clones, about 80% appearing once. Donors consisted of healthy bone marrow donors. V lost 5 bases, J lost 6 bases, and 20 bases lay in between. The length of the CDR3 is 15 residues. Germline-derived CDR1 and CDR2 are SGHTA and FQGNSA. The sequence was collected from a man aged 60-69 years in good health and CMV-seronegative. This chain links TRBV7-2 with TRBJ2-7; D might be TRBD2 (5 bases). What was sequenced was PBMCs. The CDR3 bases are TGTGCCAGCAGCGCCACAAATAAGAGGGTTAGCGAGCAGTACTTC. It specifies CASSATNKRVSEQYF. Full variable domain (rest looked up from reference TRBV7-2 and TRBJ2-7): GAGVSQSPSNKVTEKGKDVELRCDPISGHTALYWYRQSLGQGLEFLIYFQGNSAPDKSGLPSDRFSAERTGGSVSTLTIQRTQQEDSAVYLCASSATNKRVSEQYFGPGTRLTVT.